The 20 T cell receptor beta chains below all came from one sample that was sequenced in a study of T cells after yellow fever vaccination. TCRdb analysed the 5' RACE reads with MiXCR anew, one entry per CDR3 protein. The sample contains hundreds of thousands of distinct CDR3 sequences, about 12% of which appear only once. The sample in question was PBMCs, obtained on the day of the yellow fever booster vaccination. These receptors were obtained from a man aged 25-45 years who received the YFV17D yellow fever vaccine.

The chain recombines TRBV20-1 with TRBJ2-3, with 11 positions matching TRBD2. The CDR3 sequence is 18 residues long. The germline V gene encodes CDR1 DFQATT and CDR2 SNEGSKA (reference sequence). The J segment lost 4 bases and the V segment lost 0 bases, leaving 12 bases of the junction unmatched. The CDR3: CSAREPLTSGIGADTQYF. CDR3 coding DNA: TGCAGTGCTAGAGAACCCCTGACTAGCGGGATTGGGGCAGATACGCAGTATTTT.

This clonotype was seen more than once but under ten times. CDR3: CASSLAGSGNNEQFF. Here the CDR3 DNA reads TGTGCCAGCAGTTTAGCGGGGAGCGGGAACAATGAGCAGTTCTTC. The chain couples TRBV12-3 or TRBV12-4 to TRBJ2-1; 7 nucleotides agree with TRBD2. The trim removed 0 bases at V and 5 bases at J, leaving 4 bases unmatched. The CDR3 length is 15 residues.

The V and J genes are TRBV20-1 and TRBJ2-3; D is perhaps TRBD1 or TRBD2 (6 bases each). Trimming shortened V by 5 bases and J by 1 base, and 16 bases separated the two germline ends. Germline CDR1 reads DFQATT; CDR2 reads SNEGSKA (reference sequence). This CDR3 has 15 residues. For the CDR3, the DNA is TGCAGTGCTGTAGGGGGGACCCTACGCACAGATACGCAGTATTTT. Its translation: CSAVGGTLRTDTQYF.

This clonotype was detected a few times. This CDR3 is CASSLVQPDTQYF. Here the CDR3 DNA reads TGCGCCAGCAGCTTGGTACAGCCAGATACGCAGTATTTT. The gene calls are TRBV5-1 and TRBJ2-3; D is undetermined. The V and J ends lost 0 bases and 4 bases respectively, with 6 bases between them. The germline V gene has CDR1 SGHRS and CDR2 YFSETQ. The CDR3 length is 13 residues.

The table lists this clonotype with a few counts. This chain uses TRBV27 with TRBJ2-7, with D possibly matching TRBD1 (7 bases). The V and J ends lost 5 bases and 2 bases respectively, with 16 bases between them. Germline V CDR1 and CDR2: MNHEY, SMNVEV (reference sequence). The CDR3 length is 15 residues. CDR3 coding DNA: TGTGCCAGCAGTCCCTCCAGGGGGAGGCCCTACGAGCAGTACTTC. Protein product: CASSPSRGRPYEQYF.

There are many counts of this clonotype. V is TRBV6-5 and J is TRBJ1-2; TRBD1 is a possible D gene (5 bases). This CDR3 is 15 amino acids long. CDR1 MNHEY and CDR2 SVGAGI come from the germline V gene. V was shortened by 4 bases and J by 6 bases, with 18 bases between the two germline ends. CDR3 sequence: CASSSTTWGVNGYTF. CDR3 DNA sequence: TGTGCCAGCAGTTCAACAACGTGGGGGGTGAATGGCTACACCTTC.

The chain employs TRBV20-1 and TRBJ2-1; D not certain. The CDR3 spans 14 residues. V lost 3 bases, J lost 6 bases, and 15 bases lay in between. Germline loops: CDR1 DFQATT, CDR2 SNEGSKA (reference sequence). This chain's CDR3 is CSARGYLVSNEQFF. The CDR3 DNA is TGCAGTGCTAGGGGCTATCTGGTTTCCAATGAGCAGTTCTTC.

The gene calls are TRBV6-5 and TRBJ2-5, with 10 bases aligning to TRBD2. Germline V gives CDR1 MNHEY, CDR2 SVGAGI. The CDR3 extends over 16 amino acids. The junction had 7 bases not matched to a gene; V was cut back by 4 bases and J by 2 bases. The CDR3 DNA follows: TGTGCCAGCAGTTTCCTGAGGACTAGCGGTCAAGAGACCCAGTACTTC. Encoded protein: CASSFLRTSGQETQYF.

This clonotype was recorded a few times. The rearrangement links TRBV20-1 to TRBJ2-5; 11 nucleotides agree with TRBD2. The J segment lost 4 bases and the V segment lost 3 bases, leaving 7 bases of the junction unmatched. The CDR3 spans 15 residues. Germline assignment: CDR1 DFQATT and CDR2 SNEGSKA (reference sequence). The CDR3 region is CSARGSGTSGETQYF. In DNA, the CDR3 is TGCAGTGCTAGGGGGTCCGGGACTAGCGGAGAGACCCAGTACTTC.

This clonotype was recorded a few times. This chain joins TRBV30 and TRBJ2-1; 11 nucleotides agree with TRBD1. V lost 3 bases, J lost 14 bases, and 6 bases stayed unmatched. From germline, CDR1 is GTSNPN and CDR2 SVGIG (reference sequence). The CDR3 consists of 12 residues. CDR3 in DNA: TGTGCCTGGAGGGGGGACAGGGGGGATGAGTTCTTC. It yields the protein CAWRGDRGDEFF.

V usage is TRBV6-1 and J usage is TRBJ1-5; D remains ambiguous. This CDR3 is built from 15 residues. V lost 6 bases and J lost 1, with 13 bases in between. CDR1 is MNHNS, CDR2 SASEGT, per germline. CDR3 sequence reads: CASRRSRLSNQPQHF. CDR3 in DNA: TGTGCCAGCAGGCGATCCCGGTTAAGCAATCAGCCCCAGCATTTT.

This clonotype was seen a handful of times. CDR3 in amino acids: CASSLGPRSGELFF. As DNA, the CDR3 is TGTGCCAGCAGTTTAGGTCCACGATCCGGGGAGCTGTTTTTT. The chain carries TRBV12-3 or TRBV12-4 and TRBJ2-2; D unclear. This CDR3 spans 14 amino acids. Trimming removed 1 base from V and 6 bases from J, with 9 bases in between.

This clonotype was recorded many times. V is TRBV7-8 and J is TRBJ1-2; D possibly corresponds to TRBD1 (5 bases). The CDR3 totals 14 residues. Looked up from germline, CDR1 is SGHVS and CDR2 is FQNEAQ. V was clipped by 9 bases and J by 1 base, with 15 bases between them. The CDR3 bases are TGTGCCAGTTCCCCCACGACAGATAACTATGGCTACACCTTC. Translation: CASSPTTDNYGYTF.

In this sample, this clonotype turned up a few times. CDR3 in amino acids: CSATGAPSGETQYF. CDR3 nucleotide sequence: TGCAGTGCTACGGGAGCCCCCTCGGGTGAGACCCAGTACTTC. The rearrangement links TRBV20-1 to TRBJ2-5, with D possibly TRBD2 on 6 matching bases. CDR1 is DFQATT, CDR2 SNEGSKA, per germline (reference sequence). CDR3 length: 14 amino acids. V lost 4 bases to trimming and J lost 5 bases, with 17 bases between them.

This chain connects TRBV29-1 to TRBJ2-7; D remains unclear. The V gene lost 6 bases and the J gene lost 0 bases, with 9 bases spanning the gap. Germline V gene lookup returns CDR1 SQVTM and CDR2 ANQGSEA. This CDR3 region has 12 residues. Written as DNA, the CDR3 is TGCAGCGTCGCAGTGTTCTCCTACGAGCAGTACTTC. As protein: CSVAVFSYEQYF.

This clonotype has a handful of counts. This chain connects TRBV9 to TRBJ2-7; the match to TRBD1 covers 9 bases. The CDR3 consists of 16 residues. Germline V gene data show CDR1 as SGDLS and CDR2 as YYNGEE. With 2 bases clipped from V and 5 bases from J, the junction kept 11 bases outside the gene matches. The CDR3 DNA sequence: TGTGCCAGCAGCGTGTCTGGGGACAGGGATGCCCACGAGCAGTACTTC. This gives the protein CASSVSGDRDAHEQYF.

V is TRBV21-1 and J is TRBJ2-7. TRBV21-1 is labeled a pseudogene. The CDR3 sequence is 16 residues long. The CDR3 DNA follows: TGTGCCAGCAGCAAAGCGGGGAACGGACGAACCTACGAGCAGTACTTC. The encoded protein is CASSKAGNGRTYEQYF.

The chain couples TRBV29-1 to TRBJ1-1; D may be TRBD1 (5 bases). This CDR3 is built from 15 residues. Trimming removed 0 bases at V and 2 bases at J, with 13 bases between. Germline V gives CDR1 SQVTM, CDR2 ANQGSEA. CDR3 sequence (DNA): TGCAGCGTTGAAGACGGCACAGGATATAACACTGAAGCTTTCTTT. Protein: CSVEDGTGYNTEAFF.

The gene calls are TRBV2 and TRBJ2-7; 8 bases are a match to TRBD1. Germline V gene data show CDR1 as SNHLY and CDR2 as FYNNEI. The CDR3 spans 14 residues. The V segment lost 7 bases and the J segment 0 bases; nucleotides outside the gene matches: 5. The CDR3 spells CASIRDRYSYEQYF. The DNA for the CDR3 is TGTGCCAGCATAAGGGACAGGTACTCCTACGAGCAGTACTTC.

The gene calls are TRBV15 and TRBJ2-1, with a possible D match to TRBD2 (5 bases). Germline loops: CDR1 LNHNV, CDR2 YYDKDF (reference sequence). CDR3 length: 17 amino acids. The V end lost 4 bases, the J end lost 6 bases, and 22 bases lay between the germline ends. CDR3 DNA: TGTGCCACCAGCAAGAAATACATGCTTGCGGGCTCCAATGAGCAGTTCTTC. Amino acids: CATSKKYMLAGSNEQFF.